This T cell receptor (beta chain) stems from a study of tumor and adjacent non-tumor tissue in lung cancer. Turning to the study itself: The patients, roughly 10 men and 5 or 6 women, were roughly 30 to 80 with stage I to III disease.

V dropped 1 base and J dropped 7; count of bases not matched to a gene: 7. CDR3 length: 14 amino acids. Germline CDR1 reads SGHAT; CDR2 reads FQNNGV. Remarks on this clonotype: Its antigen is not identified.

The template was RNA from unsorted bulk tissue. A modified ARM-PCR protocol with three rounds of nested PCR amplified TCRbeta. TCRdb re-called the multiplex PCR reads with MiXCR, one entry per CDR3 protein. The sample yields approximately 79,000 distinct CDR3 sequences, around 65% seen once. General study results and limits: Tumor tissue had significantly higher TCR diversity than normal lung.

The V and J genes are TRBV11-2 and TRBJ2-7; 7 bases fit TRBD1. This TCR derives from a man in his 70s with non-small cell lung cancer. The material sequenced was lung tumor tissue. The CDR3 spells CASSLGDRYYEQYF. CDR3 nucleotide sequence: TGTGCCAGCAGCTTAGGGGACAGATACTATGAGCAGTACTTC. Full variable domain (missing parts from reference TRBV11-2 and TRBJ2-7): EAGVAQSPRYKIIEKRQSVAFWCNPISGHATLYWYQQILGQGPKLLIQFQNNGVVDDSQLPKDRFSAERLKGVDSTLKIQPAKLEDSAVYLCASSLGDRYYEQYFGPGTRLTVT.